This T cell receptor beta chain was recorded in a study of shared clonotypes between healthy human individuals. The assay was immunoSEQ multiplex PCR, and TCRdb's table has in-frame clones only and misses some. Of about 580,000 clones in the sample, roughly 98% were seen once. Naive CD8 cells were CD45RO-negative, positively selected for CCR7, excluding terminally differentiated effector memory CD45RA+ cells. V was pared by 4 bases and J by 2 bases, with 6 bases of the junction left unmatched. The CDR3 covers 17 residues. Germline V CDR1 and CDR2: MGHRA, YSYEKL. The receptor's source is a man between 25 and 39 years old in good health. The sequencing input was naive CD8+ T cells sorted from blood. V usage is TRBV4-1 and J usage is TRBJ2-1; 12 bases match TRBD2. CDR3 DNA: TGCGCCAGCAGCCCGACAACTAGCGGGAGGCCCTACAATGAGCAGTTCTTC. It translates to CASSPTTSGRPYNEQFF.